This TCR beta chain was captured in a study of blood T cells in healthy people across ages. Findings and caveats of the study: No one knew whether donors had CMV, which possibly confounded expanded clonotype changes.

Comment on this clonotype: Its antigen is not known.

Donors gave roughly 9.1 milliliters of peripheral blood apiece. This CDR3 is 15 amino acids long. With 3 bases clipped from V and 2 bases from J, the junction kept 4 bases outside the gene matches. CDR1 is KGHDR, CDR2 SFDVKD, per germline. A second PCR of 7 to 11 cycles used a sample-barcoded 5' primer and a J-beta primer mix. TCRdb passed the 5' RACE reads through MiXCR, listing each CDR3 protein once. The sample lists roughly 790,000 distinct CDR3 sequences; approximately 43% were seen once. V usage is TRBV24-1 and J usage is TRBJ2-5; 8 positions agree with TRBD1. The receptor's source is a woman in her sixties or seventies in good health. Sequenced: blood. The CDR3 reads CATSDPGQAQETQYF. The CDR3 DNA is TGTGCCACCAGTGATCCGGGACAGGCGCAAGAGACCCAGTACTTC.